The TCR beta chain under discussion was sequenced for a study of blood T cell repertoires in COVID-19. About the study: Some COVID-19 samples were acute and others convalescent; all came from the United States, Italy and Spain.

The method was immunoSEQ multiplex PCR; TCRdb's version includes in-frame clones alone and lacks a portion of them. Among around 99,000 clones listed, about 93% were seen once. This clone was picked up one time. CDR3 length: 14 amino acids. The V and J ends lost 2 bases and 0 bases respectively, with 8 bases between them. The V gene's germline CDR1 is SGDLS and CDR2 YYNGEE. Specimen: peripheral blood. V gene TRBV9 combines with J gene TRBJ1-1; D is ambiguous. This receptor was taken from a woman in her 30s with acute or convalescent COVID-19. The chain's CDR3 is CASSVTQMNTEAFF. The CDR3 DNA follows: TGTGCCAGCAGCGTGACTCAAATGAACACTGAAGCTTTCTTT.